This record looks at one T cell receptor (beta chain) sequence and its context. No antigen is known for it. This sample was included in a study of neoadjuvant nivolumab and ipilimumab in lung cancer. Profiled with immunoSEQ multiplex PCR; TCRdb holds only in-frame clones, not every one. The table shows over 45,000 clones, with approximately 90% occurring only once. Findings and limits, study-wide: Resected tumors had greater TCR richness and clonality than uninvolved lung. From pretherapy to surgery, tumor richness and clonality rose with dual therapy.

Material: blood, obtained before neoadjuvant nivolumab, alone or with ipilimumab. The TCR comes from an adult with non-small cell lung cancer. Some clones in this sample may be carry-over from other donors' samples.

The CDR3 region is CASSFSPSTGGRGYTF. The DNA of the CDR3 is TGTGCCAGCAGTTTTTCGCCCTCAACAGGGGGACGGGGCTACACCTTC. The V gene is TRBV6-6, the J gene TRBJ1-2; 8 bases fit TRBD1. The CDR3 runs 16 residues. Trimming at V came to 4 bases and at J to 8 bases, leaving 15 bases not matched to a gene. CDR1 and CDR2 from the germline V gene are MNHNY and SVGAGI (reference sequence).